This entry features one TCR beta chain sequence. Its antigen is not known. This entry comes from a study of radiotherapy plus CTLA-4 blockade in lung cancer. Study information: An objective response was seen in roughly 20% of patients, and disease control in about 30%.

The method was immunoSEQ multiplex PCR; TCRdb's version includes in-frame clones alone and lacks a portion of them. The repertoire holds fewer than 55,000 clones, with roughly 84% as singletons. Study-level results: Expansion in blood of tumor-derived TCR clones was seen after radiotherapy plus ipilimumab. Early blood T cell clone dynamics reportedly forecast response best, with interferon-beta.

The sequence came from a human donor with non-small cell lung cancer whose response to radiotherapy plus ipilimumab could not be evaluated. Here the sequenced sample was peripheral blood, taken from a patient treated with radiotherapy plus ipilimumab.

CDR3: CASRRDREGEQYF. The DNA for the CDR3 is TGTGCCAGCAGACGGGACAGGGAAGGCGAGCAGTACTTC. The V and J genes are TRBV5-8 and TRBJ2-7; 9 bases align to TRBD1. This CDR3 spans 13 amino acids. Germline-derived CDR1 and CDR2 are SGHTS and YDEGEE. Trimming at V came to 5 bases and at J to 6 bases, leaving 6 bases not matched to a gene.